The clone carrying this T cell receptor beta chain showed up many times. No antigen is known for it. Libraries for TCR beta were made by quantitative 5'-RACE with molecular barcodes. TCRdb re-analysed the 5' RACE reads in MiXCR, keeping a single row per CDR3 protein. The profile shows under 250,000 distinct CDR3 sequences, roughly 8.2% of them singletons. This entry is derived from a study of CD8 T cells in ankylosing spondylitis. General study points: About 8 highly homologous variants made up a TCR beta motif that seemed to typify ankylosing spondylitis blood. Reports say disease-linked clones showed up significantly more in matched ankylosing spondylitis synovial fluid. The authors found the disease-linked clones to be CD8+ and relatively rare in peripheral blood.

CDR3 size: 12 residues. Between the trimmed V and J ends, which lost 2 bases and 9 bases, there was a span of 9 bases. Germline-derived CDR1 and CDR2 are SGHNT and YYREEE (reference sequence). This sequence was found in a female donor with ankylosing spondylitis or in good health (not recorded which). Sequenced: blood, either unsorted or a sorted T cell fraction (not recorded which). The genes are TRBV5-4 and TRBJ2-1; D gene uncertain. The CDR3 DNA is TGTGCCAGCAGCTTAACGTGGTCTGAGCAGTTCTTC. This gives the protein CASSLTWSEQFF.